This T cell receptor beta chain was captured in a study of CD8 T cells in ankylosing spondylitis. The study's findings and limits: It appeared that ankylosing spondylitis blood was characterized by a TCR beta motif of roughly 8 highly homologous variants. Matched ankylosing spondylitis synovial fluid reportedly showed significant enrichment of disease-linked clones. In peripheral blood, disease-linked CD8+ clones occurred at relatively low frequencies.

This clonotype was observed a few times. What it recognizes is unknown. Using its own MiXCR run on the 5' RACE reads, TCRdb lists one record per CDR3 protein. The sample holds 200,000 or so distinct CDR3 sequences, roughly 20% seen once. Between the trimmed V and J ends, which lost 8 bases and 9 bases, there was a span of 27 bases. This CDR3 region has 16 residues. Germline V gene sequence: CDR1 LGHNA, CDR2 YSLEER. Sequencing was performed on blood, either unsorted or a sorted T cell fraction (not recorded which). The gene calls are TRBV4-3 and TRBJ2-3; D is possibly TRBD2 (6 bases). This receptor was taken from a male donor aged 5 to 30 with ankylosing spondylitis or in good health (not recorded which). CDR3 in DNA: TGCGCCAGCGCCCCCGGCCTTGGGGAGGCCTTGGGCACGCAGTATTTT. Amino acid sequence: CASAPGLGEALGTQYF.